The 18 T cell receptor beta chains reported below all come from one sample, sequenced in a study of T cells in Graves' hyperthyroidism and ophthalmopathy. RNA transcripts yielded amplified TCR beta CDR3 regions. TCR CDR3 underwent first-round RT-PCR with the HTBI primer set. TCRdb reprocessed the multiplex PCR reads with MiXCR, giving one entry per CDR3 protein. The sample contains about 530,000 distinct CDR3 sequences, roughly 17% of which appear only once. Sequenced material: blood. The receptors derive from a woman aged 18-30 years with Graves' ophthalmopathy.

This clonotype was picked up many times. The chain couples TRBV4-2 to TRBJ1-6, with D possibly matching TRBD1 (5 bases). CDR3 length equals 14 residues. CDR1 and CDR2 (germline): LGHNA, YNFKEQ. V shed 0 bases and J shed 10 bases, with 10 bases lying between them. CDR3 amino acids: CASSQDPGTSPLHF. In DNA, the CDR3 is TGTGCCAGCAGCCAAGATCCAGGGACCTCACCCCTCCACTTT.

V gene TRBV5-5 combines with J gene TRBJ2-6; possibly TRBD1 for D (6 bases). The CDR3 runs 16 residues. V dropped 6 bases and J dropped 0 bases, with 13 bases sitting between them. Germline V CDR1 and CDR2: SGHKS, YYEKEE (reference sequence). DNA for the CDR3: TGTGCCAGCAAACGTACAGGGTTCTCTGGGGCCAACGTCCTGACTTTC. Amino acids: CASKRTGFSGANVLTF.

This clonotype has a handful of counts. The genes are TRBV5-6 and TRBJ1-1; no definite D call. V lost 0 bases and J 4 bases, leaving 10 bases between the germline ends. The germline CDR1 and CDR2 sequences are SGHDT and YYEEEE. This CDR3 contains 14 residues. CDR3 DNA: TGTGCCAGCAGCTTGGTGCCGGACCTCACTGAAGCTTTCTTT. This codes for CASSLVPDLTEAFF.

The V and J genes are TRBV7-9 and TRBJ1-2; unclear D gene. CDR1 is SEHNR, CDR2 FQNEAQ, per germline (reference sequence). The CDR3 has 15 amino acids. The V and J ends lost 8 bases and 0 bases respectively, with 16 bases between them. CDR3 in DNA: TGTGCCAGCGGGGAGGCAGCCTCAGCTAACTATGGCTACACCTTC. This codes for CASGEAASANYGYTF. Using reference TRBV7-9 and TRBJ1-2 for the parts outside the CDR3, the full variable domain is DTGVSQNPRHKITKRGQNVTFRCDPISEHNRLYWYRQTLGQGPEFLTYFQNEAQLEKSRLLSDRFSAERPKGSFSTLEIQRTEQGDSAMYLCASGEAASANYGYTFGSGTRLTVV.

At least ten counts were recorded for this clonotype. The chain has TRBV5-1 and TRBJ1-4, with 8 bases identical to TRBD1. The CDR3 sequence is 14 residues long. The junction had 1 base not matched to a gene; V was cut back by 3 bases and J by 3 bases. Germline loops: CDR1 SGHRS, CDR2 YFSETQ. CDR3 loop: CASSWTGPNEKLFF. The DNA for the CDR3 is TGCGCCAGCAGCTGGACAGGGCCTAATGAAAAACTGTTTTTT.

The chain carries TRBV6-1 and TRBJ1-3; D may be TRBD1 (6 bases). The CDR3 loop spans 15 amino acids. Trimming removed 11 bases at V and 0 bases at J, with 17 bases between. The V gene's germline CDR1 is MNHNS and CDR2 SASEGT. The CDR3 DNA is TGTGCCGTCCGGGACATGGACTCCTCTGGAAACACCATATATTTT. Translation: CAVRDMDSSGNTIYF.

This clonotype was counted at least ten times. This chain joins TRBV27 and TRBJ1-1; possibly TRBD1 for D (5 bases). CDR3 length equals 14 residues. Per the germline V gene, CDR1 is MNHEY and CDR2 is SMNVEV (reference sequence). The germline V and J ends were trimmed by 8 bases and 5 bases, with 18 bases remaining between them. In DNA, the CDR3 is TGTGCCAGCCACGCCTCGGGGGAGGGTACTGAAGCTTTCTTT. Translation gives CASHASGEGTEAFF.

There are a few counts of this clonotype. J is TRBJ2-1 and V is TRBV27; 10 positions agree with TRBD2. From germline, CDR1 is MNHEY and CDR2 SMNVEV (reference sequence). V was pared by 0 bases and J by 4 bases, with 3 bases of the junction left unmatched. This CDR3 has 16 residues. The CDR3 bases are TGTGCCAGCAGTTTATCGGCTAGCGGGAGTTACAATGAGCAGTTCTTC. Amino acids: CASSLSASGSYNEQFF.

This clonotype turned up a few times. The chain employs TRBV3-1 and TRBJ2-1; possibly TRBD1 for D (5 bases). V was pared by 0 bases and J by 0 bases, with 6 bases between. This CDR3 comprises 15 residues. Germline assignment: CDR1 LGHDT and CDR2 YNNKEL (reference sequence). CDR3 DNA: TGTGCCAGCAGCCAAGACAGGGTCTCCTACAATGAGCAGTTCTTC. The encoded protein is CASSQDRVSYNEQFF.

In this sample, this clonotype turned up many times. The chain has TRBV5-1 and TRBJ2-1; 7 nucleotides match TRBD2. CDR1 is SGHRS, CDR2 YFSETQ, per germline. The CDR3 has 12 amino acids. V lost 4 bases to trimming and J lost 10 bases; unmatched junction nucleotides: 5. The CDR3 sequence is CASSRTSREQFF. Here the CDR3 DNA reads TGCGCCAGCAGCCGGACTAGTCGGGAGCAGTTCTTC.

V gene TRBV7-6 combines with J gene TRBJ2-2, with D unclear. Germline loops: CDR1 SGHVS, CDR2 FNYEAQ. This CDR3 comprises 14 residues. The V gene lost 1 base and the J gene lost 5 bases, with 8 bases spanning the gap. DNA of the CDR3: TGTGCCAGCAGCTTAGAAAGGGAAACCGGGGAGCTGTTTTTT. Its protein product is CASSLERETGELFF.

The chain recombines TRBV5-1 with TRBJ1-1; possibly TRBD1 for D (6 bases). The CDR3 contains 17 residues. Germline CDR1 and CDR2: SGHRS and YFSETQ. The ends were cut back, 0 bases at V and 4 bases at J, with 19 bases in the middle. CDR3 sequence (DNA): TGCGCCAGCAGCTTGGCCGGTAAAGGCGTCAGGGGCACTGAAGCTTTCTTT. Translation: CASSLAGKGVRGTEAFF. Filled out from reference TRBV5-1 and TRBJ1-1, the complete variable domain reads KAGVTQTPRYLIKTRGQQVTLSCSPISGHRSVSWYQQTPGQGLQFLFEYFSETQRNKGNFPGRFSGRQFSNSRSEMNVSTLELGDSALYLCASSLAGKGVRGTEAFFGQGTRLTVV.

This clonotype was seen more than once but under ten times. The chain has TRBV20-1 and TRBJ1-3; D uncertain. Germline CDR1 and CDR2: DFQATT and SNEGSKA (reference sequence). V shed 4 bases and J shed 0 bases, with 10 bases lying between them. The CDR3 runs 14 residues. The CDR3 region is CSAMDVASGNTIYF. DNA for the CDR3: TGCAGTGCTATGGACGTTGCCTCTGGAAACACCATATATTTT.

This clonotype showed up just a few times. The rearrangement links TRBV30 to TRBJ2-5; a weak D match, TRBD2 (6 bases). The V end lost 0 bases, the J end lost 5 bases, and 7 bases lay between the germline ends. CDR3 length equals 12 residues. Germline V CDR1 and CDR2: GTSNPN, SVGIG (reference sequence). CDR3 amino acids: CAWSVGRETQYF. CDR3 nucleotide sequence: TGTGCCTGGAGTGTTGGGAGGGAGACCCAGTACTTC.

This clonotype occurred many times. The gene calls are TRBV3-1 and TRBJ1-1; D is unclear. Germline V gives CDR1 LGHDT, CDR2 YNNKEL (reference sequence). This CDR3 has 13 amino acids. Trimming left V 1 base short and J 8 bases short, with 11 bases between. The CDR3 DNA is TGTGCCAGCAGCCAAGGCCGGGTTCCCGAAGCTTTCTTT. As protein: CASSQGRVPEAFF.

Only a few counts were recorded for this clonotype. The genes are TRBV6-1 and TRBJ2-6, with unresolved D. V lost 6 bases and J 4 bases, leaving 10 bases between the germline ends. The CDR3 is 14 residues long. Germline V gene data show CDR1 as MNHNS and CDR2 as SASEGT. The DNA of the CDR3 is TGTGCCAGCAGCGATCCGACGGGGGCCAACGTCCTGACTTTC. Its translation: CASSDPTGANVLTF.

In this sample, this clonotype turned up many times. The genes are TRBV11-3 and TRBJ2-1; 7 nucleotides agree with TRBD2. The CDR3 extends over 14 amino acids. V was pared by 8 bases and J by 9 bases, with 13 bases of the junction left unmatched. In germline, CDR1 is SGHNT, CDR2 YENEEA. The CDR3 sequence is CASPLGGRASEQFF. CDR3 DNA sequence: TGTGCCAGCCCCCTTGGTGGGAGGGCTTCTGAGCAGTTCTTC.

This clonotype came up a few times. This sequence joins TRBV12-5 and TRBJ1-1; 8 bases line up with TRBD1. The CDR3 is made up of 16 amino acids. Germline V gene lookup returns CDR1 LGHNT and CDR2 FRNRAP. V trimming: 0 bases; J trimming: 2 bases; junction bases outside the gene matches: 5. This chain's CDR3 is CASGLVTGGSNTEAFF. The CDR3 coding sequence is TGTGCTAGTGGTTTGGTAACAGGGGGAAGCAACACTGAAGCTTTCTTT. The whole variable domain, remainder taken from reference TRBV12-5 and TRBJ1-1, is DARVTQTPRHKVTEMGQEVTMRCQPILGHNTVFWYRQTMMQGLELLAYFRNRAPLDDSGMPKDRFSAEMPDATLATLKIQPSEPRDSAVYFCASGLVTGGSNTEAFFGQGTRLTVV.